Listed below are T cell receptor beta chains from one sample, sequenced in a study of blood T cell repertoires in COVID-19. Assay: immunoSEQ multiplex PCR; the TCRdb copy retains only in-frame clones and omits some. In the table there are about 46,000 clones, 80% to 90% of which are singletons. The sequencing input was peripheral blood. The source of these receptors is a human donor in a cohort sampled during active COVID-19. The donor label of this sample is uncertain. The CDR3 runs from the conserved cysteine through the conserved F or W. The D gene is left open where the match is weak. The size of a clone is reported for some rows only, either as once, few or many, or as a class for expanded clones.

d_gene: NA
j_gene: TRBJ1-2
abundance: once
v_gene: TRBV19
CDR3nt: TGTGCCAGTAGCTTCCAGGGAATTCGCTATGGCTACACCTTC
CDR3aa: CASSFQGIRYGYTF

d_gene: TRBD2
j_gene: TRBJ2-1
abundance: NA
v_gene: TRBV7-9
CDR3nt: TGTGCCAGCAGCTCCTCTAGCGGGGGGACTTACAATGAGCAGTTCTTC
CDR3aa: CASSSSSGGTYNEQFF

d_gene: TRBD1
j_gene: TRBJ1-5
abundance: once
v_gene: TRBV6-5
CDR3nt: TGTGCCAGCAGCACAGGGGAGTACGGCAATCAGCCCCAGCATTTT
CDR3aa: CASSTGEYGNQPQHF

d_gene: NA
j_gene: TRBJ1-5
abundance: NA
v_gene: TRBV28
CDR3nt: TGTGCCAGCAGCCGTCGGGGCAATCAGCCCCAGCATTTT
CDR3aa: CASSRRGNQPQHF

d_gene: TRBD2
j_gene: TRBJ2-1
abundance: NA
v_gene: TRBV6-1
CDR3nt: TGTGCCAGCAGTGAAGGACTAGCAGCCTACAATGAGCAGTTCTTC
CDR3aa: CASSEGLAAYNEQFF

d_gene: NA
j_gene: TRBJ2-3
abundance: NA
v_gene: TRBV7-2
CDR3nt: TGTGCCAGCAGCTTACTTTTAGGAGCCCCAGATACGCAGTATTTT
CDR3aa: CASSLLLGAPDTQYF

d_gene: TRBD2
j_gene: TRBJ2-7
abundance: NA
v_gene: TRBV30
CDR3nt: TGTGCCTGCGGACTAGGACCTTACGAGCAGTACTTC
CDR3aa: CACGLGPYEQYF

d_gene: NA
j_gene: TRBJ1-1
abundance: NA
v_gene: TRBV27
CDR3nt: TGTGCCAGCAGTTCCCAGGGGAGAACTGAAGCTTTCTTT
CDR3aa: CASSSQGRTEAFF

d_gene: NA
j_gene: TRBJ2-3
abundance: NA
v_gene: TRBV5-5
CDR3nt: TGTGCCAGCAGCCTGCGGCCTAGGGGTGGGGGGATTAGCACAGATACGCAGTATTTT
CDR3aa: CASSLRPRGGGISTDTQYF

d_gene: NA
j_gene: TRBJ1-5
abundance: NA
v_gene: TRBV19
CDR3nt: TGTGCCAGCACCGACAGGACTTTCAATCAGCCCCAGCATTTT
CDR3aa: CASTDRTFNQPQHF

d_gene: TRBD1
j_gene: TRBJ1-5
abundance: few
v_gene: TRBV12-3/TRBV12-4
CDR3nt: TGTGCCAGCAGGGACAGGGCCAATCAGCCCCAGCATTTT
CDR3aa: CASRDRANQPQHF

d_gene: TRBD1
j_gene: TRBJ2-2
abundance: once
v_gene: TRBV6-4
CDR3nt: TGTGCCAGCAGTGAAGACAGGGGAAACACCGGGGAGCTGTTTTTT
CDR3aa: CASSEDRGNTGELFF

d_gene: NA
j_gene: TRBJ1-3
abundance: NA
v_gene: TRBV6-5
CDR3nt: TGTGCCAGCAGCCAGGGACTCCTCTCTGGAAACACCATATATTTT
CDR3aa: CASSQGLLSGNTIYF

d_gene: NA
j_gene: TRBJ2-5
abundance: NA
v_gene: TRBV7-3
CDR3nt: TGTGCCAGCAGCCCGCTCGGGGAGAGAGAGACCCAGTACTTC
CDR3aa: CASSPLGERETQYF